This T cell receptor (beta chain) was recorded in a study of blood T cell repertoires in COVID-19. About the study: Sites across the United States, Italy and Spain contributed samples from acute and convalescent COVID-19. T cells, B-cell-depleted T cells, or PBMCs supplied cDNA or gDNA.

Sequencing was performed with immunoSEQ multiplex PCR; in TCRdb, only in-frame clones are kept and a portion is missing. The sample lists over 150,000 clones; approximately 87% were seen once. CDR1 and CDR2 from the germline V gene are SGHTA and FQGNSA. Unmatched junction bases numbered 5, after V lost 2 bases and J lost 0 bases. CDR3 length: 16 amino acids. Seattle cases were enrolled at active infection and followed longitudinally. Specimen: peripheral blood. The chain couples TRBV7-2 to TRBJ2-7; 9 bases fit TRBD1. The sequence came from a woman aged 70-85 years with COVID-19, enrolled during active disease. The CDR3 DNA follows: TGTGCCAGCAGCTTAAGTGGACAGGGGTTCTCCTACGAGCAGTACTTC. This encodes CASSLSGQGFSYEQYF.